This T cell receptor (beta chain) was captured by sequencing in a study of OX40 agonist ivuxolimab in advanced cancers. About the research overall: Participants could have had prior anti-PD-1, anti-PD-L1 or anti-CTLA-4 therapy, and around 43% had some. Overall study findings and caveats: CD8+ T cells (on average) carried more expanded clones than CD4+ T cells. Among some nonresponders, normalized T-cell clonal expansion was also low.

A note on this clone: Its matching antigen is unknown.

The assay was immunoSEQ multiplex PCR, and TCRdb's table has in-frame clones only and misses some. This table holds tens of thousands of clones, about 83% found once. This CDR3 has 14 residues. V lost 4 bases to trimming and J lost 3 bases; unmatched junction nucleotides: 7. CDR1 is SGHRS and CDR2 is YFSETQ in the germline V gene. Sequenced material: CD4+ or CD8+ T cells sorted from blood, taken in a trial of the OX40 agonist ivuxolimab. The clonotype originates from an adult with an advanced solid tumor such as melanoma, head and neck, liver or kidney cancer. This rearrangement joins TRBV5-1 to TRBJ2-7; 7 bases map to TRBD1. The CDR3 nucleotides are TGCGCCAGCAGCCCAAGGACAGGAATCTACGAGCAGTACTTC. The encoded protein is CASSPRTGIYEQYF. Drawing the rest from reference TRBV5-1 and TRBJ2-7, the complete variable domain is KAGVTQTPRYLIKTRGQQVTLSCSPISGHRSVSWYQQTPGQGLQFLFEYFSETQRNKGNFPGRFSGRQFSNSRSEMNVSTLELGDSALYLCASSPRTGIYEQYFGPGTRLTVT.